The 25 T cell receptor beta chains in this list originate from one sample, sequenced in a study of cytomegalovirus exposure and HLA in healthy donors. The PCR ran on 60 Vbeta and 13 Jbeta primers. Measured with immunoSEQ multiplex PCR; TCRdb has only the in-frame clones, and not every one. The sample records some 130,000 clones, 70% to 85% being singletons. Material: PBMCs. The source of these receptors is a female donor in good health and CMV-seronegative.

V and J are TRBV4-3 and TRBJ2-7; D call uncertain. Trimming stripped 0 bases from V and 3 bases from J, with 15 bases between. The CDR3 spans 16 residues. CDR1 and CDR2 from the germline V gene are LGHNA and YSLEER. The CDR3 DNA follows: TGCGCCAGCAGCCAAGACGCCGGAGTAATGAACTACGAGCAGTACTTC. This sequence encodes CASSQDAGVMNYEQYF.

The J gene is TRBJ2-7, the V gene TRBV7-3; the match to TRBD2 covers 8 bases. CDR3 length: 16 residues. Germline CDR1 and CDR2: SGHTA and FQGTGA. The V segment lost 5 bases and the J segment 6 bases; nucleotides outside the gene matches: 15. CDR3 sequence reads: CASSPSPGAGVSEQYF. The CDR3 region has the DNA TGTGCCAGCAGCCCCTCCCCGGGAGCGGGAGTAAGCGAGCAGTACTTC.

This sequence joins TRBV27 and TRBJ2-7, with 8 bases matching TRBD1. V shed 1 base and J 0 bases; nucleotides not matched to a gene: 11. This CDR3 has 18 amino acids. Germline V lookup: CDR1 MNHEY, CDR2 SMNVEV (reference sequence). The CDR3 nucleotides are TGTGCCAGCAGTTTATACGGCTCCGGACAGGGCCCCTCCTACGAGCAGTACTTC. Amino acids: CASSLYGSGQGPSYEQYF.

V and J are TRBV28 and TRBJ1-4; 8 bases line up with TRBD1. Per the germline V gene, CDR1 is MDHEN and CDR2 is SYDVKM. The V and J ends lost 6 bases and 7 bases, in that order; junction bases with no gene match: 7. This CDR3 is built from 14 residues. The CDR3 reads CASRRTGFGEKLFF. Written as DNA, the CDR3 is TGTGCCAGCAGACGGACAGGGTTCGGTGAAAAACTGTTTTTT.

The chain has TRBV5-1 and TRBJ2-2; D possibly corresponds to TRBD2 (5 bases). V lost 2 bases and J lost 5, with 10 bases in between. The CDR3 loop spans 14 amino acids. The V gene's germline CDR1 is SGHRS and CDR2 YFSETQ. The CDR3 reads CASSFLPGTGELFF. The CDR3 DNA reads TGCGCCAGCAGCTTCCTGCCGGGGACCGGGGAGCTGTTTTTT.

The chain joins TRBV28 to TRBJ1-2; TRBD1 matches at 11 bases. V gave up 6 bases and J gave up 5 bases; unmatched junction bases: 5. Per the germline V gene, CDR1 is MDHEN and CDR2 is SYDVKM. There are 14 residues in the CDR3. The CDR3 nucleotides are TGTGCCAGCAGCCGGACAGGGGGCGCTTATGGCTACACCTTC. It encodes CASSRTGGAYGYTF.

V gene TRBV4-2 combines with J gene TRBJ2-5; TRBD2 aligns across 16 bases. The closer fit of TRBJ2-7 to the DNA end suggests the J call may be wrong. Germline V gene lookup returns CDR1 LGHNA and CDR2 YNFKEQ. This CDR3 is built from 18 residues. CDR3 protein: CASSPLGLAGGTTYEQYF. The CDR3, as DNA: TGTGCCAGCAGCCCCTTGGGACTAGCGGGAGGGACGACCTACGAGCAGTACTTC.

This chain links TRBV15 with TRBJ1-5; 7 bases align to TRBD1. V lost 5 bases to trimming and J lost 6 bases; unmatched junction nucleotides: 4. Germline CDR1 is LNHNV and CDR2 is YYDKDF (reference sequence). The CDR3 loop spans 13 amino acids. For the CDR3, the DNA is TGTGCCACCAGCGCACAGGGGAGTCAGCCCCAGCATTTT. Its translation is CATSAQGSQPQHF.

The chain combines TRBV6-6 with TRBJ2-2; 7 nucleotides match TRBD1. CDR1 MNHNY and CDR2 SVGAGI come from the germline V gene (reference sequence). The CDR3 spans 15 residues. J lost 5 bases, V lost 6 bases, and 9 bases had no gene match. CDR3 loop: CASSLTGSVTGELFF. CDR3 bases: TGTGCCAGCAGCCTGACAGGGTCGGTGACCGGGGAGCTGTTTTTT.

This chain uses TRBV7-9 with TRBJ2-1, with D perhaps TRBD2 (7 bases). Germline-derived CDR1 and CDR2 are SEHNR and FQNEAQ (reference sequence). The CDR3 contains 15 residues. V lost 6 bases and J lost 4, with 16 bases in between. CDR3 amino acids: CASSGEGGHYNEQFF. CDR3 sequence (DNA): TGTGCCAGCAGTGGTGAGGGGGGGCATTACAATGAGCAGTTCTTC. Complete variable domain (other parts from reference TRBV7-9 and TRBJ2-1): DTGVSQNPRHKITKRGQNVTFRCDPISEHNRLYWYRQTLGQGPEFLTYFQNEAQLEKSRLLSDRFSAERPKGSFSTLEIQRTEQGDSAMYLCASSGEGGHYNEQFFGPGTRLTVL.

This sequence joins TRBV30 and TRBJ1-6; D call uncertain. This CDR3 is 12 amino acids long. In germline, CDR1 is GTSNPN, CDR2 SVGIG (reference sequence). V was shortened by 5 bases and J by 9 bases, with 11 bases between the two germline ends. The CDR3 is CAWGHTRSPLHF. The DNA for the CDR3 is TGTGCCTGGGGCCATACCCGTTCACCCCTCCACTTT.

This chain links TRBV6-6 with TRBJ2-1, with D possibly being TRBD1 (6 bases). The germline CDR1 and CDR2 sequences are MNHNY and SVGAGI (reference sequence). The CDR3 is 16 amino acids. Deletions cut 7 bases from V and 10 bases from J, with 26 bases between. The DNA for the CDR3 is TGTGCCAGCACCAACCCCGGGACACCCCTGGACAGAGAGCAGTTCTTC. Protein sequence: CASTNPGTPLDREQFF.

Of note for this clone: The conserved closing phenylalanine or tryptophan is absent in this CDR3, likely reflecting a read error. The chain combines TRBV28 with TRBJ1-2, with D possibly TRBD1 on 6 matching bases. There are 14 residues in the CDR3. CDR1 and CDR2 (germline): MDHEN, SYDVKM. Trimming took off 4 bases at V and 4 bases at J, with 13 bases between the two ends. CDR3 protein: CASSSVGQFYGYTL. As DNA, the CDR3 is TGTGCCAGCAGTTCTGTGGGACAATTCTATGGCTACACCCTC.

The gene calls are TRBV11-2 and TRBJ2-7, with TRBD2 matching over 9 bases. The trim removed 4 bases at V and 0 bases at J, leaving 4 bases unmatched. The CDR3 consists of 15 residues. CDR1 and CDR2 (germline): SGHAT, FQNNGV. CDR3 in DNA: TGTGCCAGCAGCTCCACTAGCGGGCCCTCCTACGAGCAGTACTTC. Encoded protein: CASSSTSGPSYEQYF.

The genes are TRBV28 and TRBJ2-7; 10 nucleotides line up with TRBD1. Germline lookup yields CDR1 MDHEN and CDR2 SYDVKM. The CDR3 is 16 residues long. V shed 5 bases and J 2 bases; nucleotides not matched to a gene: 9. The CDR3 nucleotides are TGTGCCAGCAGTCCCCCGGACAGGGGGTTACCCTACGAGCAGTACTTC. Its protein product is CASSPPDRGLPYEQYF. The variable domain in full, completed from reference TRBV28 and TRBJ2-7, reads DVKVTQSSRYLVKRTGEKVFLECVQDMDHENMFWYRQDPGLGLRLIYFSYDVKMKEKGDIPEGYSVSREKKERFSLILESASTNQTSMYLCASSPPDRGLPYEQYFGPGTRLTVT.

The V and J genes are TRBV19 and TRBJ1-1, with 7 bases aligning to TRBD1. The germline CDR1 and CDR2 sequences are LNHDA and SQIVND (reference sequence). The J segment lost 11 bases and the V segment lost 5 bases, leaving 20 bases of the junction unmatched. The CDR3 is made up of 16 amino acids. The CDR3 region is CASSALILTGPQQAFF. The CDR3 DNA reads as TGTGCCAGTAGTGCCTTAATACTGACAGGGCCTCAACAGGCTTTCTTT.

This clone was counted a few times. The chain uses TRBV9 and TRBJ2-1, with TRBD2 as a possible D gene (6 bases). The length of the CDR3 is 16 residues. Germline CDR1 is SGDLS and CDR2 is YYNGEE. The V gene lost 3 bases and the J gene lost 8 bases, with 21 bases spanning the gap. CDR3 residues: CASSGRSLAKGYEQFF. The DNA for the CDR3 is TGTGCCAGCAGCGGGAGATCGCTAGCGAAGGGGTATGAGCAGTTCTTC. The whole variable domain, remainder taken from reference TRBV9 and TRBJ2-1, is DSGVTQTPKHLITATGQRVTLRCSPRSGDLSVYWYQQSLDQGLQFLIQYYNGEERAKGNILERFSAQQFPDLHSELNLSSLELGDSALYFCASSGRSLAKGYEQFFGPGTRLTVL.

As regards this clone: In the same sample, other DNA sequences code for this CDR3. This chain links TRBV28 with TRBJ2-7, with 10 bases fitting TRBD2. With 5 bases clipped from V and 4 bases from J, the junction kept 5 bases outside the gene matches. The CDR3 covers 14 residues. Germline V gene data show CDR1 as MDHEN and CDR2 as SYDVKM. DNA of the CDR3: TGTGCCAGCAGTCTGGGTAGCGGGAGGTACGAGCAGTACTTC. Protein sequence: CASSLGSGRYEQYF.

This chain uses TRBV4-2 with TRBJ2-1; 12 nucleotides line up with TRBD2. Looked up from germline, CDR1 is LGHNA and CDR2 is YNFKEQ. With 2 bases clipped from V and 1 base from J, the junction kept 12 bases outside the gene matches. The CDR3 covers 20 residues. The CDR3 loop reads CASSQLGLAGPSGSYNEQFF. The DNA for the CDR3 is TGTGCCAGCAGCCAACTCGGACTAGCGGGACCCTCGGGGTCCTACAATGAGCAGTTCTTC.

The chain couples TRBV14 to TRBJ2-1, with 13 bases matching TRBD2. CDR3 length: 15 amino acids. Germline V gives CDR1 SGHDN, CDR2 FVKESK. The junction had 1 base not matched to a gene; V was cut back by 5 bases and J by 3 bases. The CDR3 loop is CASSGLAGVYNEQFF. The CDR3 coding sequence is TGTGCCAGCAGCGGACTAGCGGGGGTCTACAATGAGCAGTTCTTC.

The chain couples TRBV29-1 to TRBJ1-2, with D possibly TRBD1 on 6 matching bases. Germline CDR1 and CDR2: SQVTM and ANQGSEA. The length of the CDR3 is 12 residues. Trimming pared 2 bases from V and 6 bases from J, leaving 10 bases between. The CDR3 region has the DNA TGCAGCGTTGAAACAGGGAAGGATGGCTACACCTTC. It translates to CSVETGKDGYTF.

The chain joins TRBV5-1 to TRBJ2-1; 10 positions agree with TRBD2. Germline CDR1 SGHRS, CDR2 YFSETQ. With 0 bases clipped from V and 8 bases from J, the junction kept 8 bases outside the gene matches. The CDR3 is 16 amino acids. The CDR3 nucleotides read TGCGCCAGCAGCTTGGCCGAGCTAGCGGGAGTGGATGAGCAGTTCTTC. Translating gives CASSLAELAGVDEQFF.

This CDR3 is CAWGTEDRAGEQYF. CDR3 in DNA: TGTGCCTGGGGCACAGAGGACAGGGCGGGCGAGCAGTACTTC. The chain joins TRBV30 to TRBJ2-7; TRBD1 agrees at 8 bases. The J segment lost 6 bases and the V segment lost 5 bases, leaving 12 bases of the junction unmatched. CDR1 and CDR2 from the germline V gene are GTSNPN and SVGIG (reference sequence). The CDR3 runs to 14 residues. Full variable domain (missing parts from reference TRBV30 and TRBJ2-7): SQTIHQWPATLVQPVGSPLSLECTVEGTSNPNLYWYRQAAGRGLQLLFYSVGIGQISSEVPQNLSASRPQDRQFILSSKKLLLSDSGFYLCAWGTEDRAGEQYFGPGTRLTVT.

The V and J genes are TRBV30 and TRBJ2-7; tentative D call: TRBD1 (6 bases). Germline lookup yields CDR1 GTSNPN and CDR2 SVGIG (reference sequence). The CDR3 is made up of 12 amino acids. V was pared by 1 base and J by 2 bases, with 6 bases between. The CDR3 loop is CAWSGTAYEQYF. CDR3 DNA: TGTGCCTGGAGTGGGACAGCCTACGAGCAGTACTTC.

The chain joins TRBV5-4 to TRBJ2-3, with D maybe TRBD1 (5 bases). This CDR3 has 14 amino acids. CDR1 SGHNT and CDR2 YYREEE come from the germline V gene (reference sequence). V lost 0 bases and J 0 bases, leaving 5 bases between the germline ends. The chain's CDR3 is CASSLAGSTDTQYF. In DNA form, the CDR3 reads TGTGCCAGCAGCTTGGCAGGGAGCACAGATACGCAGTATTTT.